Listed here are 23 T cell receptor beta chains from one sample, sequenced in a study of blood T cell repertoires in COVID-19 (dated by TCRdb to the early 2020s). Receptor amplification or capture employed the immunoSEQ multiplex PCR assay. TCRdb took this table from immuneACCESS and kept in-frame rearrangements with V and J called. Such tables lack part of the clones; where checked against another copy, unresolved V genes explain under half of the gap, and the rest is unexplained. Recorded for this sample are about 190,000 clones; about three quarters of them occurred a single time. The ten biggest clones cover approximately 3% of the sample. Sequenced: peripheral blood. These receptors were taken from a woman older than 75 with active or convalescent COVID-19.

V and J are TRBV2 and TRBJ1-4; 7 nucleotides match TRBD1. Germline CDR1 is SNHLY and CDR2 is FYNNEI. There are 14 residues in the CDR3. After removal of 6 bases from V and 5 bases from J, the junction contained 6 bases not matched to a gene. The CDR3 loop reads CASRPDRDNEKLFF. The CDR3 bases are TGTGCCAGCAGGCCTGACAGGGACAATGAAAAACTGTTTTTT.

The V and J genes are TRBV4-1 and TRBJ2-5, with 9 positions matching TRBD1. The trim removed 3 bases at V and 5 bases at J, leaving 7 bases unmatched. The CDR3 has 15 residues. Germline CDR1 reads MGHRA; CDR2 reads YSYEKL. The CDR3 DNA reads TGCGCCAGCAGCCAGTCCGGGACAGGGTCCGAGACCCAGTACTTC. Amino acid sequence: CASSQSGTGSETQYF.

This clone was recorded only once. The V call is TRBV4-1, the J call TRBJ1-6; 7 bases line up with TRBD1. The CDR3 has 17 residues. V trimming: 3 bases; J trimming: 6 bases; junction bases outside the gene matches: 11. The germline V gene has CDR1 MGHRA and CDR2 YSYEKL. CDR3 loop: CASSQGSGTDGNSPLHF. In DNA form, the CDR3 reads TGCGCCAGCAGCCAGGGCTCCGGGACAGACGGTAATTCACCCCTCCACTTT.

The chain employs TRBV3-1 (or the pseudogene TRBV3-2) and TRBJ1-1; 7 positions agree with TRBD1. This CDR3 is 14 amino acids long. The V gene's germline CDR1 is LGHDT and CDR2 YNNKEL (reference sequence). J lost 5 bases, V lost 6 bases, and 9 bases had no gene match. The CDR3 spells CASRRQGGRTEAFF. CDR3 DNA: TGTGCCAGCAGGAGACAGGGTGGAAGGACTGAAGCTTTCTTT.

This clone was recorded once. The chain links TRBV7-2 to TRBJ2-1; 8 nucleotides match TRBD2. The CDR3 loop spans 11 amino acids. V shed 5 bases, J shed 15 bases, and the junction held 6 bases outside the gene matches. CDR1 SGHTA and CDR2 FQGNSA come from the germline V gene. The CDR3 coding sequence is TGTGCCAGCAGCAGGAGACTAGCGCCGTTCTTC. It codes for CASSRRLAPFF.

This rearrangement joins TRBV4-3 to TRBJ2-2; weak D call: TRBD1 (6 bases). The CDR3 consists of 18 residues. The germline V and J ends were trimmed by 2 bases and 7 bases, with 23 bases remaining between them. Per the germline V gene, CDR1 is LGHNA and CDR2 is YSLEER. The CDR3 nucleotides read TGCGCCAGCAGCCAATCGAGGACAGACCTACTGGGTCTCGGGGAGCTGTTTTTT. This codes for CASSQSRTDLLGLGELFF.

The V call is TRBV30, the J call TRBJ2-1; no clear D gene. The CDR3 spans 12 residues. The germline CDR1 and CDR2 sequences are GTSNPN and SVGIG (reference sequence). With 3 bases removed from V and 9 bases from J, the gap between germline ends came to 12 bases. CDR3 DNA sequence: TGTGCCTGGAGGCCAGGTCCAGGTGAGCAGTTCTTC. Translation gives CAWRPGPGEQFF.

This clone was seen a single time. J is TRBJ1-5 and V is TRBV2; unclear D gene. The CDR3 runs 13 residues. The germline gives CDR1 SNHLY, CDR2 FYNNEI. The V gene lost 4 bases and the J gene lost 7 bases, with 11 bases spanning the gap. In DNA, the CDR3 is TGTGCCAGCAGTGGAAACAGCCACCAGCCCCAGCATTTT. Its translation: CASSGNSHQPQHF.

This clone was picked up a small number of times. This chain's CDR3 is CASSHDTSYEQYF. The CDR3 DNA reads as TGCGCCAGCAGCCATGACACTTCCTACGAGCAGTACTTC. The chain has TRBV4-1 and TRBJ2-7; D remains ambiguous. Deletions cut 3 bases from V and 1 base from J, with 7 bases between. CDR3 size: 13 residues. Germline V lookup: CDR1 MGHRA, CDR2 YSYEKL.

A few counts support this clone. In nucleotides, the CDR3 is TGCGCCAGCAGAACTACCGGGACTTACTACAATGAGCAGTTCTTC. This codes for CASRTTGTYYNEQFF. V and J are TRBV5-1 and TRBJ2-1, with a possible D match to TRBD2 (6 bases). The V gene lost 5 bases and the J gene lost 3 bases, with 15 bases spanning the gap. The CDR3 totals 15 residues. CDR1 is SGHRS and CDR2 is YFSETQ in the germline V gene. The whole variable domain, remainder taken from reference TRBV5-1 and TRBJ2-1, is KAGVTQTPRYLIKTRGQQVTLSCSPISGHRSVSWYQQTPGQGLQFLFEYFSETQRNKGNFPGRFSGRQFSNSRSEMNVSTLELGDSALYLCASRTTGTYYNEQFFGPGTRLTVL.

This chain joins TRBV28 and TRBJ1-2, with TRBD1 matching 10 bases. The CDR3 is 16 residues long. CDR1 and CDR2 (germline): MDHEN, SYDVKM. After removal of 3 bases from V and 9 bases from J, the junction contained 13 bases not matched to a gene. CDR3 sequence reads: CASSFPPGQGFNSYTF. CDR3 coding DNA: TGTGCCAGCAGTTTTCCCCCGGGACAGGGGTTTAATAGCTACACCTTC.

The J gene is TRBJ1-1, the V gene TRBV25-1, with D possibly TRBD1 on 5 matching bases. This CDR3 is 15 amino acids long. Deletions cut 3 bases from V and 9 bases from J, with 20 bases between. Germline loops: CDR1 MGHDK, CDR2 SYGVNS. The CDR3 region has the DNA TGTGCCAGCAGTGATTCCAGGGTCGCTGGCTTACAAGCTTTCTTT. It codes for CASSDSRVAGLQAFF.

DNA for the CDR3: TGTGCCAGCAGCTCCGGACTCCTCCCTCAAGAGACCCAGTACTTC. Its translation is CASSSGLLPQETQYF. The V and J genes are TRBV11-2 and TRBJ2-5; possibly TRBD2 for D (5 bases). The CDR3 runs to 15 residues. V shed 4 bases and J shed 2 bases, with 14 bases lying between them. Per the germline V gene, CDR1 is SGHAT and CDR2 is FQNNGV.

This clone was counted at least ten times. This chain links TRBV4-1 with TRBJ2-7; D possibly corresponds to TRBD1 (6 bases). CDR1 is MGHRA, CDR2 YSYEKL, per germline. This CDR3 comprises 16 residues. Trimming stripped 1 base from V and 3 bases from J, with 16 bases between. This CDR3 reads CASSQVATGTIYEQYF. The CDR3 nucleotides are TGCGCCAGCAGCCAAGTCGCGACAGGAACCATCTACGAGCAGTACTTC.

There are a few counts of this clone. The chain combines TRBV11-2 with TRBJ1-6, with a weak D call TRBD1 (6 bases). Germline V lookup: CDR1 SGHAT, CDR2 FQNNGV. V lost 1 base and J 5 bases, leaving 9 bases between the germline ends. This CDR3 comprises 15 residues. In nucleotides, the CDR3 is TGTGCCAGCAGCTTAGTAACAGGGAATAATTCACCCCTCCACTTT. It specifies CASSLVTGNNSPLHF.

V usage is TRBV3-1 (or the pseudogene TRBV3-2) and J usage is TRBJ1-6; D might be TRBD1 (6 bases). Between the trimmed V and J ends, which lost 4 bases and 7 bases, there was a span of 8 bases. The CDR3 is 13 amino acids. Germline V gene data show CDR1 as LGHDT and CDR2 as YNNKEL (reference sequence). In nucleotides, the CDR3 is TGTGCCAGCAGCCGTCAGGGGAATTCACCCCTCCACTTT. Amino acids: CASSRQGNSPLHF.

The chain links TRBV7-9 to TRBJ2-5, with 7 bases lining up with TRBD1. The ends lost 5 bases at V and 5 bases at J; junction bases unmatched: 14. This CDR3 has 16 amino acids. In germline, CDR1 is SEHNR, CDR2 FQNEAQ (reference sequence). In nucleotides, the CDR3 is TGTGCCAGCAGCCACCTTACGAAACAGGGGTGGGAGACCCAGTACTTC. Translated: CASSHLTKQGWETQYF.

The chain has TRBV2 and TRBJ1-2, with 8 bases aligning to TRBD1. Looked up from germline, CDR1 is SNHLY and CDR2 is FYNNEI. The V segment lost 2 bases and the J segment 4 bases; nucleotides outside the gene matches: 6. This CDR3 is built from 15 residues. The chain's CDR3 is CASSETGGQGYGYTF. The CDR3 region has the DNA TGTGCCAGCAGTGAAACCGGAGGACAGGGCTATGGCTACACCTTC.

This clone was recorded a few times. The rearrangement links TRBV11-3 to TRBJ1-1; the D is unclear. V was cut by 2 bases and J by 1 base, with 8 bases left in between. This CDR3 has 14 residues. Germline CDR1 and CDR2: SGHNT and YENEEA. CDR3: CASSLRGSNTEAFF. The DNA of the CDR3 is TGTGCCAGCAGCTTACGCGGATCGAACACTGAAGCTTTCTTT.

A word on this clone: The junction departs from the called germline gene at one end, perhaps through a read error. This sequence joins TRBV2 and TRBJ2-7, with D maybe TRBD1 (6 bases). This CDR3 region has 15 residues. The germline gives CDR1 SNHLY, CDR2 FYNNEI. The CDR3 is CASREDRTSSYEQYF. CDR3 sequence (DNA): TGTGCCAGCAGGGAAGACAGGACGAGCTCCTACGAGCAGTACTTC.

This chain links TRBV24-1 with TRBJ1-2; 10 bases map to TRBD1. Trimming took 4 bases from V and 5 from J; bases not matched to a gene: 3. The germline V gene encodes CDR1 KGHDR and CDR2 SFDVKD. The CDR3 length is 14 residues. CDR3 coding DNA: TGTGCCACCAGTGAGGGGGACAGGGGTTATGGCTACACCTTC. This codes for CATSEGDRGYGYTF.

V is TRBV29-1 and J is TRBJ1-1; tentatively, D is TRBD1 (6 bases). This CDR3 spans 17 amino acids. Per germline, CDR1 SQVTM and CDR2 ANQGSEA. The V gene lost 3 bases and the J gene lost 4 bases, with 24 bases spanning the gap. The CDR3 reads CSVEERRQVVWGTEAFF. The CDR3 bases are TGCAGCGTTGAGGAGAGACGACAGGTGGTCTGGGGCACTGAAGCTTTCTTT.

The chain employs TRBV24-1 and TRBJ1-2, with D perhaps TRBD1 (6 bases). The V and J ends lost 4 bases and 4 bases respectively, with 12 bases between them. CDR1 is KGHDR, CDR2 SFDVKD, per germline. The CDR3 is 14 residues long. In DNA, the CDR3 is TGTGCCACCAGTGACACCGGACAGTTCTATGGCTACACCTTC. This translates into CATSDTGQFYGYTF.